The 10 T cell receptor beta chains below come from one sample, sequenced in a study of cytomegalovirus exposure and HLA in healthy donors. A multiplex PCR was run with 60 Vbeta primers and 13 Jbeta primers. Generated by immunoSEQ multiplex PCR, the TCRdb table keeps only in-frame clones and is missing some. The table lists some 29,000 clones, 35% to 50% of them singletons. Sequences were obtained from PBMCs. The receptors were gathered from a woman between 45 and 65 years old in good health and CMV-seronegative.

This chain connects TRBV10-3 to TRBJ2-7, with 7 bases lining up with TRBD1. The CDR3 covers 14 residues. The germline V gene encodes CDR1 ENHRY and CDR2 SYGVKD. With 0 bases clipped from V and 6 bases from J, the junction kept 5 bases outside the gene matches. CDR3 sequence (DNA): TGTGCCATCAGTGAGTCACAGGGGCAGGGCGAGCAGTACTTC. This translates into CAISESQGQGEQYF.

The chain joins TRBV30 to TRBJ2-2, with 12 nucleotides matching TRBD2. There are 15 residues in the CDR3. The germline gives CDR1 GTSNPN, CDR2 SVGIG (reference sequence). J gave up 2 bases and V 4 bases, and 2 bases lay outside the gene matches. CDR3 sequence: CAWTLAGGNTGELFF. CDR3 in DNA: TGTGCCTGGACACTAGCGGGGGGTAACACCGGGGAGCTGTTTTTT.

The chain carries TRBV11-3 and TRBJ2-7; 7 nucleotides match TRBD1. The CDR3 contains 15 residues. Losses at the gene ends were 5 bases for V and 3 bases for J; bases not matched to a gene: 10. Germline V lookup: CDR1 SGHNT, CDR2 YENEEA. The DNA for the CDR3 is TGTGCCAGCAGCCCAAAGACAGGGCAAGACTACGAGCAGTACTTC. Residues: CASSPKTGQDYEQYF.

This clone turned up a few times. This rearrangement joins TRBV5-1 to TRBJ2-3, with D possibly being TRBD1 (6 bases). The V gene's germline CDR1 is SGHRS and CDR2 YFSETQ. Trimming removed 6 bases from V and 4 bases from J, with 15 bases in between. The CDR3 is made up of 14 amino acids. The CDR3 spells CASKPSGGADTQYF. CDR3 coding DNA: TGCGCCAGCAAACCGTCTGGGGGCGCAGATACGCAGTATTTT.

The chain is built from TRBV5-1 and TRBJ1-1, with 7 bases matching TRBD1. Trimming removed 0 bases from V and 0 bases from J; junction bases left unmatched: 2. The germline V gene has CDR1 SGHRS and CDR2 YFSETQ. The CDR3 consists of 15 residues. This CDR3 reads CASSLVTGVNTEAFF. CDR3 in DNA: TGCGCCAGCAGCTTGGTAACAGGGGTGAACACTGAAGCTTTCTTT.

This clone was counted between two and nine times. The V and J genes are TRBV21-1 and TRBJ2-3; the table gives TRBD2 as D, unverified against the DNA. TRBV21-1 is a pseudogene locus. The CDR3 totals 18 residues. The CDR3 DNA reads TGTGCCAGCAGCAAAGCGGAGCTAGCGGGAGGGCTGGCAGATACGCAGTATTTT. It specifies CASSKAELAGGLADTQYF.

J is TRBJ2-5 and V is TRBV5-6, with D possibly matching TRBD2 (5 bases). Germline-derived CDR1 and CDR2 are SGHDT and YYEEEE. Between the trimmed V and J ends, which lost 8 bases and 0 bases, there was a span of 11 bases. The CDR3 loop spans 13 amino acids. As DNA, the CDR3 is TGTGCCAGTAGAGCGGCGTACCAAGAGACCCAGTACTTC. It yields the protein CASRAAYQETQYF.

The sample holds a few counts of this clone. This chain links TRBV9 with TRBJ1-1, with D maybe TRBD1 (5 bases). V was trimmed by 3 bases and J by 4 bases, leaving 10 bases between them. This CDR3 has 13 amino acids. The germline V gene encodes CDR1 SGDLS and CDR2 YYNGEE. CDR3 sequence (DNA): TGTGCCAGCAGCGAGACAGTGGGCACTGAAGCTTTCTTT. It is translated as CASSETVGTEAFF.

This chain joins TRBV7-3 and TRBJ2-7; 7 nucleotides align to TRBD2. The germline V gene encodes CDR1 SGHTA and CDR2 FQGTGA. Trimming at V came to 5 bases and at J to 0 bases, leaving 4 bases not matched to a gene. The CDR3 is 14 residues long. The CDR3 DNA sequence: TGTGCCAGCAGCCATACTAGCGACTCCTACGAGCAGTACTTC. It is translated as CASSHTSDSYEQYF.

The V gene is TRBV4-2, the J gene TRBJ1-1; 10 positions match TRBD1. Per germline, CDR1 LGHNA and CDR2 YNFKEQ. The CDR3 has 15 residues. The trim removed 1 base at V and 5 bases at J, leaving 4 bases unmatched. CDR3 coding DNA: TGTGCCAGCAGCCAAGCGGGACAGGGGAGTACTGAAGCTTTCTTT. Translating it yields CASSQAGQGSTEAFF.